The sequence of this TCR beta chain was determined in a study of cytomegalovirus exposure and HLA in healthy donors. Use of 60 Vbeta and 13 Jbeta primers characterized the PCR. TCRdb keeps only in-frame clones here, not all; method: immunoSEQ multiplex PCR. The sample's table shows 100,000 to 150,000 clones. Of note for this clone: Its antigen is as yet unknown.

Findings and limits, study-wide: As was reported, the HLA-A and HLA-B alleles of most subjects were accurately predicted from TCR beta sequences. In a later analysis, specific HLA alleles were associated with 15,000 to 20,000 TCR beta sequences at a 0.05 false discovery rate.

V lost 4 bases and J lost 4; bases outside the gene matches: 13. CDR1 and CDR2 (germline): SGHRS, YFSETQ. This CDR3 is built from 18 residues. What was sequenced was PBMCs. The V gene is TRBV5-1, the J gene TRBJ2-2, with 10 bases matching TRBD1. The clonotype comes from a man aged 18 to 35 in good health and CMV-seronegative. The CDR3 protein is CASSRDRGLRTSTGELFF. CDR3 bases: TGCGCCAGCAGCCGAGACAGGGGGCTTAGAACGAGCACCGGGGAGCTGTTTTTT.